This is a list of T cell receptor beta chains from one sample in a study of T cell repertoires in cytomegalovirus infection. TCRdb used MiXCR to reprocess the reads, holding one entry per CDR3 protein. The repertoire holds a few hundred thousand distinct CDR3 sequences, with roughly 42% as singletons. These receptors have no identified antigens. Sequenced here: cultured PBMCs, sampled from culture after CMV antigen stimulation. The source is a human donor in good health (CMV status not recorded). Some clones in this sample may be carry-over from other donors' samples. Both conserved end residues are part of each CDR3. A D gene is named only where the DNA matches it firmly. Only some rows state a clone size, as once, few, many or a class for expanded clones.

TRBV19	-	few	TRBJ2-1	CASSISLTDHEQFF	TGTGCCAGTAGTATTAGCTTGACAGACCATGAGCAGTTCTTC
TRBV4-3	-	-	TRBJ2-1	CASSQDGGSEQFF	TGCGCCAGCAGCCAAGATGGGGGGTCTGAGCAGTTCTTC
TRBV6-5	-	-	TRBJ1-4	CASSYSSARGEKLFF	TGTGCCAGCAGTTACTCTTCGGCAAGAGGCGAAAAACTGTTTTTT
TRBV15	-	-	TRBJ2-5	CATSRDPQETQYF	TGTGCCACCAGCAGAGACCCACAAGAGACCCAGTACTTC
TRBV12-3/TRBV12-4	-	-	TRBJ1-5	CASSFRGPQHF	TGTGCCAGCAGTTTTCGCGGGCCCCAGCATTTT
TRBV27	TRBD2	once	TRBJ2-7	CASALRGGYEQYF	TGTGCCAGCGCCCTGAGGGGAGGGTACGAGCAGTACTTC
TRBV6-1	TRBD1	-	TRBJ1-2	CASSKTGDYGYTF	TGTGCCAGCAGTAAAACAGGGGACTATGGCTACACCTTC
TRBV6-2/TRBV6-3	-	-	TRBJ2-1	CASRVERWPSYNEQFF	TGTGCCAGCAGGGTTGAACGGTGGCCCAGTTACAATGAGCAGTTCTTC
TRBV5-4	-	-	TRBJ1-1	CASSSPGGAEAFF	TGTGCCAGCAGCTCCCCGGGGGGAGCTGAAGCTTTCTTT
TRBV12-3/TRBV12-4	-	-	TRBJ2-2	CASSPNSGELFF	TGTGCCAGCAGTCCCAACTCCGGGGAGCTGTTTTTT
TRBV2	-	-	TRBJ1-5	CASSAMKGGGNQPQHF	TGTGCCAGCAGTGCGATGAAGGGTGGCGGCAATCAGCCCCAGCATTTT
TRBV5-6	-	-	TRBJ2-1	CASSSMGEQFF	TGTGCCAGCAGCTCGATGGGTGAGCAGTTCTTC
TRBV7-2	-	few	TRBJ2-7	CASSLVWGSYEQYF	TGTGCCAGCAGTCTAGTTTGGGGCTCCTACGAGCAGTACTTC
TRBV6-8	-	-	TRBJ1-6	CASSYSMGDNSPLHF	TGTGCCAGCAGTTACTCGATGGGAGATAATTCACCCCTCCACTTT
TRBV4-1	-	-	TRBJ1-6	CASSRNRDPSSPLHF	TGCGCCAGCAGCCGGAACCGGGACCCTAGTTCACCCCTCCACTTT
TRBV7-2	-	-	TRBJ1-5	CASSVQAQPQHF	TGTGCCAGCAGCGTACAGGCTCAGCCCCAGCATTTT
TRBV6-6	-	few	TRBJ2-5	CASSWGQGLGETQYF	TGTGCCAGCAGTTGGGGTCAGGGGTTAGGTGAGACCCAGTACTTC
TRBV20-1	-	-	TRBJ1-1	CSASWHRNTEAFF	TGCAGTGCTAGTTGGCACAGGAACACTGAAGCTTTCTTT
TRBV2	-	-	TRBJ2-3	CASSEVSDTQYF	TGTGCCAGCAGTGAAGTGTCAGATACGCAGTATTTT
TRBV7-9	-	-	TRBJ1-4	CASSSGQTPTNEKLFF	TGTGCCAGCAGCTCCGGACAGACCCCAACTAATGAAAAACTGTTTTTT
TRBV11-2	-	-	TRBJ2-3	CASSRILRGTDTQYF	TGTGCCAGCAGCCGTATATTGCGGGGCACAGATACGCAGTATTTT
TRBV6-1	-	-	TRBJ1-2	CASSTRVRQGGYTF	TGTGCCAGCAGCACAAGGGTCCGCCAAGGGGGCTACACCTTC